There are many counts of the clone carrying this T cell receptor beta chain. Its antigen remains unknown. Hyperthyroidism was newly diagnosed in patients aged 18 to 65 (duration under 2 months). Out of roughly 10 ml of fresh peripheral blood came the PBMCs. The data originate from a study of T cells in Graves' hyperthyroidism and ophthalmopathy. Study-wide context: Specimen type is peripheral blood, collected at initial diagnosis prior to any treatment.

In germline, CDR1 is GTSNPN, CDR2 SVGIG (reference sequence). Trimming pared 2 bases from V and 8 bases from J, leaving 12 bases between. The CDR3 runs to 12 residues. Overall study results and limits: Also found in blood were most expanded thyroid clonotypes above 0.001.

Amplification targeted TCR beta CDR3 regions from RNA transcripts. HTBI primers were the set used in a first-round RT-PCR of the TCR CDR3. TCRdb re-derived calls from the multiplex PCR reads in MiXCR, one entry per CDR3 protein. The data show about 550,000 distinct CDR3 sequences, with less than 25% seen just once and approximately 25% held by the top ten. The TCR originated in a man younger than 30 with Graves' hyperthyroidism. The rearrangement joins TRBV30 to TRBJ1-1, with TRBD1 as a possible D gene (5 bases). Specimen: blood. The CDR3 sequence is CAWSLQGGEAFF. CDR3 nucleotides: TGTGCCTGGAGTCTCCAGGGAGGGGAAGCTTTCTTT.